The sequence of this T cell receptor beta chain was determined in a study of blood T cell repertoires in COVID-19. The wider study: Material from acute and convalescent COVID-19 was sourced from the United States, Italy and Spain. T cells, B-cell-depleted T cells, or PBMCs supplied cDNA or gDNA.

V gave up 2 bases and J gave up 5 bases; unmatched junction bases: 0. Germline loops: CDR1 SGHRS, CDR2 YFSETQ. This CDR3 spans 13 amino acids. Per the authors' pipeline: Estimation of nucleated cell counts relied on the amplification of reference gene primers. The table came from immunoSEQ multiplex PCR; TCRdb's copy has only in-frame clones and leaves some out. The V and J calls and clone size are taken from that table; D and trimming were inferred from the DNA. The sample includes hundreds of thousands of clones, around 86% of them seen just once. A remark on this clone: The sample holds other DNA sequences that translate to the same CDR3.

The sequence came from a man in his 70s with acute or convalescent COVID-19. The sequenced material came from peripheral blood. The chain links TRBV5-1 to TRBJ1-4; TRBD1 matches at 7 bases. DNA for the CDR3: TGCGCCAGCAGCTTACAGGGGAATGAAAAACTGTTTTTT. Amino acids: CASSLQGNEKLFF.